The text below deals with one T cell receptor beta chain. Its antigen is currently unknown. At one boundary the junction diverges from the germline segment, which might be a read error. A modified ARM-PCR protocol with three rounds of nested PCR amplified TCRbeta. TCRdb analysed the multiplex PCR reads with MiXCR anew, one entry per CDR3 protein. Of more than 35,000 distinct CDR3 sequences in the sample, around 62% were seen once. The CDR3 loop spans 14 amino acids. Looked up from germline, CDR1 is SEHNR and CDR2 is FQNEAQ (reference sequence). This sample's RNA came from whole unsorted tissue. The normal lung tissue was taken more than 3 cm from the tumor edge. Between August and November 2014, newly diagnosed, chemotherapy-naive lung cancer patients underwent thoracic surgery in China. These data are taken from a study of tumor and adjacent non-tumor tissue in lung cancer. Background on the study: Around 4.2 million productive TCRbeta reads were obtained per sample on average.

Findings and limits, study-wide: Significantly higher TCR diversity was found in tumor than normal lung. In normal lung, the top 100 clones were significantly more dominant than in tumor.

J is TRBJ2-2 and V is TRBV7-9; D possibly corresponds to TRBD2 (6 bases). The source material was distant non-tumor lung tissue. This TCR came from a woman aged 40 to 50 with non-small cell lung cancer. The CDR3 DNA reads as TGTGCCAGCAGCTGGTTGGCGAACACCGGGGGGCTGTTTTTT. It specifies CASSWLANTGGLFF.